The 18 T cell receptor beta chains below all came from one sample that was sequenced in a study of shared clonotypes between healthy human individuals. The assay was immunoSEQ multiplex PCR, and TCRdb's table has in-frame clones only and misses some. The data hold 2.3 million or so clones, with 90% to 95% observed a single time. What was sequenced was naive CD4+ T cells from PBMCs. Subset noted: CD45RA+ positively selected. The receptor set was obtained from a young man in good health. Some clones in this sample may be carry-over from other donors' samples.

This rearrangement joins TRBV27 to TRBJ2-5; D not certain. The CDR3 spans 14 residues. Germline loops: CDR1 MNHEY, CDR2 SMNVEV (reference sequence). The germline V and J ends were trimmed by 2 bases and 7 bases, with 14 bases remaining between them. The CDR3 region has the DNA TGTGCCAGCAGTTTACATACACCCCCGGGGACCCAGTACTTC. Translated: CASSLHTPPGTQYF.

V gene TRBV9 combines with J gene TRBJ2-3; D uncertain. CDR1 and CDR2 from the germline V gene are SGDLS and YYNGEE. V lost 0 bases and J 5 bases, leaving 16 bases between the germline ends. There are 16 residues in the CDR3. For the CDR3, the DNA is TGTGCCAGCAGCGTAGCAGAACAGCGAACTTTAGATACGCAGTATTTT. It codes for CASSVAEQRTLDTQYF. Complete variable domain (other parts from reference TRBV9 and TRBJ2-3): DSGVTQTPKHLITATGQRVTLRCSPRSGDLSVYWYQQSLDQGLQFLIQYYNGEERAKGNILERFSAQQFPDLHSELNLSSLELGDSALYFCASSVAEQRTLDTQYFGPGTRLTVL.

The chain couples TRBV5-1 to TRBJ2-1, with D uncertain. Germline V gene lookup returns CDR1 SGHRS and CDR2 YFSETQ. V was shortened by 5 bases and J by 0 bases, with 9 bases between the two germline ends. The CDR3 contains 14 residues. The CDR3 spells CASRSWGSYNEQFF. The CDR3 DNA follows: TGCGCCAGCAGAAGTTGGGGCTCCTACAATGAGCAGTTCTTC.

The gene calls are TRBV7-9 and TRBJ2-1, with D unresolved. The CDR3 length is 14 residues. The V gene's germline CDR1 is SEHNR and CDR2 FQNEAQ (reference sequence). Trimming left V 3 bases short and J 6 bases short, with 12 bases between. The CDR3: CASSFERGRNEQFF. CDR3 nucleotides: TGTGCCAGCAGCTTCGAAAGAGGCCGCAATGAGCAGTTCTTC.

The rearrangement uses TRBV19 and TRBJ2-7; D remains ambiguous. V gave up 3 bases and J gave up 4 bases, with 16 bases separating them. In germline, CDR1 is LNHDA, CDR2 SQIVND (reference sequence). The CDR3 covers 15 residues. The CDR3 sequence is CASSIRTRERYEQYF. The CDR3 bases are TGTGCCAGTAGTATTCGGACCCGAGAGAGGTACGAGCAGTACTTC.

This chain uses TRBV2 with TRBJ2-1, with 9 bases lining up with TRBD1. The length of the CDR3 is 16 residues. Looked up from germline, CDR1 is SNHLY and CDR2 is FYNNEI. J was trimmed by 0 bases and V by 10 bases; bases with no gene match: 10. CDR3 nucleotides: TGTGCCACAGCTCGGGACAGGGACGACTCCTACAATGAGCAGTTCTTC. This codes for CATARDRDDSYNEQFF.

With regard to this clone: The same CDR3 is also encoded by other DNA sequences in this sample. The J gene is TRBJ2-2, the V gene TRBV6-5; D is ambiguous. CDR1 is MNHEY, CDR2 SVGAGI, per germline. The CDR3 covers 13 residues. Trimming took off 4 bases at V and 1 base at J, with 4 bases between the two ends. CDR3 in DNA: TGTGCCAGCAGTTCTAGGAACACCGGGGAGCTGTTTTTT. Translation: CASSSRNTGELFF.

The V gene is TRBV7-8, the J gene TRBJ2-3, with D perhaps TRBD1 or TRBD2 (5 bases each). Trimming cost V 4 bases and J 6 bases, with 17 bases left between them. CDR3 length equals 15 residues. Germline CDR1 SGHVS, CDR2 FQNEAQ. CDR3 sequence: CASSWGLGSQDTQYF. The CDR3, as DNA: TGTGCCAGCAGCTGGGGGTTGGGCTCCCAGGATACGCAGTATTTT.

The V call is TRBV18, the J call TRBJ2-3; 11 bases align to TRBD2. Losses at the gene ends were 0 bases for V and 1 base for J; bases not matched to a gene: 9. In germline, CDR1 is KGHSH, CDR2 LQKENI. The CDR3 sequence is 19 residues long. CDR3 DNA: TGTGCCAGCTCACCACCTCTACTAGCGGGAGCTCTGGGCACAGATACGCAGTATTTT. This gives the protein CASSPPLLAGALGTDTQYF.

The V call is TRBV6-5, the J call TRBJ2-1; TRBD2 matches 11 bases. After removal of 2 bases from V and 9 bases from J, the junction contained 6 bases not matched to a gene. CDR1 and CDR2 (germline): MNHEY, SVGAGI. This CDR3 region has 15 residues. CDR3 in amino acids: CASSYTSGSSTEQFF. Written as DNA, the CDR3 is TGTGCCAGCAGTTACACTAGCGGGAGCTCGACTGAGCAGTTCTTC.

The V and J genes are TRBV5-1 and TRBJ1-1; 7 bases line up with TRBD1. V shed 2 bases and J 0 bases; nucleotides not matched to a gene: 10. The CDR3 totals 17 residues. Germline V CDR1 and CDR2: SGHRS, YFSETQ. As DNA, the CDR3 is TGCGCCAGCAGCTTAACCGGGACAGTTAGTATGAACACTGAAGCTTTCTTT. This gives the protein CASSLTGTVSMNTEAFF. The full variable domain, its missing parts supplied by reference TRBV5-1 and TRBJ1-1, is KAGVTQTPRYLIKTRGQQVTLSCSPISGHRSVSWYQQTPGQGLQFLFEYFSETQRNKGNFPGRFSGRQFSNSRSEMNVSTLELGDSALYLCASSLTGTVSMNTEAFFGQGTRLTVV.

The chain couples TRBV7-2 to TRBJ2-5; 8 positions match TRBD2. This CDR3 is built from 13 residues. The V gene's germline CDR1 is SGHTA and CDR2 FQGNSA. The V segment lost 5 bases and the J segment 4 bases; nucleotides outside the gene matches: 3. CDR3 bases: TGTGCCAGCAGCGCGGGAGGTAGAGAGACCCAGTACTTC. Translating it yields CASSAGGRETQYF.

The rearrangement uses TRBV15 and TRBJ2-7; D remains ambiguous. CDR1 and CDR2 (germline): LNHNV, YYDKDF (reference sequence). The CDR3 consists of 13 residues. Trimming removed 8 bases from V and 3 bases from J, with 14 bases in between. The CDR3 is CATGWASRYEQYF. The CDR3 DNA follows: TGTGCCACCGGTTGGGCTTCCCGCTACGAGCAGTACTTC. The whole variable domain, remainder taken from reference TRBV15 and TRBJ2-7, is DAMVIQNPRYQVTQFGKPVTLSCSQTLNHNVMYWYQQKSSQAPKLLFHYYDKDFNNEADTPDNFQSRRPNTSFCFLDIRSPGLGDTAMYLCATGWASRYEQYFGPGTRLTVT.

This chain connects TRBV6-5 to TRBJ2-2, with D maybe TRBD1 (6 bases). This CDR3 region has 15 residues. The ends were cut back, 7 bases at V and 1 base at J, with 13 bases in the middle. Germline lookup yields CDR1 MNHEY and CDR2 SVGAGI. The CDR3 nucleotides read TGTGCCAGCAAGAACCAACAGGGGAACACCGGGGAGCTGTTTTTT. The encoded protein is CASKNQQGNTGELFF.

The rearrangement joins TRBV28 to TRBJ1-1; a possible D gene is TRBD1 (6 bases). The CDR3 has 14 amino acids. The V gene's germline CDR1 is MDHEN and CDR2 SYDVKM. Trimming cost V 7 bases and J 6 bases, with 18 bases left between them. For the CDR3, the DNA is TGTGCCAGCATCAAGCCAGGGGCCGTCGCTGAAGCTTTCTTT. Encoded protein: CASIKPGAVAEAFF.

The genes are TRBV27 and TRBJ1-4, with a tentative D call TRBD1 (5 bases). The CDR3 length is 13 residues. The germline V gene encodes CDR1 MNHEY and CDR2 SMNVEV (reference sequence). V shed 6 bases and J shed 1 base, with 6 bases lying between them. For the CDR3, the DNA is TGTGCCAGCAGGGGGGTAACTAATGAAAAACTGTTTTTT. This translates into CASRGVTNEKLFF.

On this clone itself: The sample carries other DNA sequences with the same CDR3. This chain links TRBV9 with TRBJ1-1, with D unclear. Germline V gene sequence: CDR1 SGDLS, CDR2 YYNGEE. The CDR3 runs 14 residues. V was pared by 4 bases and J by 0 bases, with 10 bases between. The CDR3 loop reads CASSPRPMNTEAFF. In nucleotides, the CDR3 is TGTGCCAGCAGCCCCCGACCAATGAACACTGAAGCTTTCTTT.

This sequence joins TRBV12-5 and TRBJ2-3, with 11 bases aligning to TRBD1. After removal of 5 bases from V and 5 bases from J, the junction contained 6 bases not matched to a gene. Germline values: CDR1 LGHNT, CDR2 FRNRAP. The CDR3 spans 15 residues. CDR3 sequence reads: CASGPGTGGRDTQYF. The CDR3 nucleotides are TGTGCTAGTGGTCCCGGGACAGGGGGGAGAGATACGCAGTATTTT.